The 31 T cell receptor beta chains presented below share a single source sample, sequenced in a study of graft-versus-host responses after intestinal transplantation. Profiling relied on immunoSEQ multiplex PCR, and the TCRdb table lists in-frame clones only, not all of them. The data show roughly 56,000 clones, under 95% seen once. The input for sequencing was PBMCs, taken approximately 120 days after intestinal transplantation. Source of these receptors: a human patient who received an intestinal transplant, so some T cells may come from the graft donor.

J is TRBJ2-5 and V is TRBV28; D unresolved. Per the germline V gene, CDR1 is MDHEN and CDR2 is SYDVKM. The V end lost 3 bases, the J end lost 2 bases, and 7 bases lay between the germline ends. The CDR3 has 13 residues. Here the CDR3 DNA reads TGTGCCAGCAGTTTGGAGCTTCAAGAGACCCAGTACTTC. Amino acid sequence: CASSLELQETQYF.

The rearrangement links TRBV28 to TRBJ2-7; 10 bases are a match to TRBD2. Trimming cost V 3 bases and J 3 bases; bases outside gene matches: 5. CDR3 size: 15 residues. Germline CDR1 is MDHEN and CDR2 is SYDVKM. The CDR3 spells CASSFVASGSYEQYF. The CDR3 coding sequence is TGTGCCAGCAGTTTTGTGGCTAGCGGGAGCTACGAGCAGTACTTC.

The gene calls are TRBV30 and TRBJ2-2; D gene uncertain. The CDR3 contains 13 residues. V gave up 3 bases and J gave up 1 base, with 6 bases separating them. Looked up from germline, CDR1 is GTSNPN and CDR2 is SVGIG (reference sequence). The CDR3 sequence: CAWRGQNTGELFF. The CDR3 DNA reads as TGTGCCTGGAGAGGTCAGAACACCGGGGAGCTGTTTTTT.

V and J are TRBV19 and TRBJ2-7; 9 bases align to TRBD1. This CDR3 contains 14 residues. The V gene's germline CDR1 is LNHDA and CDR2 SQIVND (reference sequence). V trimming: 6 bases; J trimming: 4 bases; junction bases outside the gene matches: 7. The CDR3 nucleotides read TGTGCCAGTAGCCGCCGGGACAGGGAATACGAGCAGTACTTC. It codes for CASSRRDREYEQYF.

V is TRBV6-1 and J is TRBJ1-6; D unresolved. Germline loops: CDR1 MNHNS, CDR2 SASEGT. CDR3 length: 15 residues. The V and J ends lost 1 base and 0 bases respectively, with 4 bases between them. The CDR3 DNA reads TGTGCCAGCAGTGAAGACAGCTCCTATAATTCACCCCTCCACTTT. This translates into CASSEDSSYNSPLHF.

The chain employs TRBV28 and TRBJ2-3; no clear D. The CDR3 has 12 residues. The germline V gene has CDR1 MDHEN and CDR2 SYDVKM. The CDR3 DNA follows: TGTGCTACGTGGCGATTCAGAGATACGCAGTATTTT. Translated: CATWRFRDTQYF.

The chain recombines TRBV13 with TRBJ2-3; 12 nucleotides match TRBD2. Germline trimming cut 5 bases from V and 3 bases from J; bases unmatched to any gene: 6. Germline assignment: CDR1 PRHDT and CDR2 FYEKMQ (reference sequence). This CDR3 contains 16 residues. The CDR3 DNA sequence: TGTGCCAGCAGCAACCAACTAGCGGGAGGTACAGATACGCAGTATTTT. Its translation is CASSNQLAGGTDTQYF.

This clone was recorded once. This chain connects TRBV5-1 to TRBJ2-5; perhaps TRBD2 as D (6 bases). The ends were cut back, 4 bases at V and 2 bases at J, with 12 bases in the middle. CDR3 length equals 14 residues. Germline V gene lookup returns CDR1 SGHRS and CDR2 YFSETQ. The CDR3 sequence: CASSTGRGQETQYF. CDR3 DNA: TGCGCCAGCAGCACCGGGCGGGGACAAGAGACCCAGTACTTC.

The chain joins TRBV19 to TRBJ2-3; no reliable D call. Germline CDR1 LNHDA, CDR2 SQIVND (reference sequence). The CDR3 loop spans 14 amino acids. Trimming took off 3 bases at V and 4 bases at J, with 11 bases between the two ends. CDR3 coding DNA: TGTGCCAGTAGTATGTGGGATCGGCCAGATACGCAGTATTTT. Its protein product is CASSMWDRPDTQYF.

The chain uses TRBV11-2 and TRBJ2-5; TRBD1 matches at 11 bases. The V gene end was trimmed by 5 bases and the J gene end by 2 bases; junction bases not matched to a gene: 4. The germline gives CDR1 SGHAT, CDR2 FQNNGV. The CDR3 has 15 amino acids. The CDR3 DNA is TGTGCCAGCAGCGGCCGGGACAGGGGGCAAGAGACCCAGTACTTC. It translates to CASSGRDRGQETQYF.

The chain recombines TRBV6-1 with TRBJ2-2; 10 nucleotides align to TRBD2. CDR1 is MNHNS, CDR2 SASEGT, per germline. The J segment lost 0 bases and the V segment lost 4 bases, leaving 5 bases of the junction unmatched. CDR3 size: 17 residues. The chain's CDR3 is CASSGRAGGPNTGELFF. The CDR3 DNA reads TGTGCCAGCAGTGGAAGAGCGGGGGGGCCGAACACCGGGGAGCTGTTTTTT.

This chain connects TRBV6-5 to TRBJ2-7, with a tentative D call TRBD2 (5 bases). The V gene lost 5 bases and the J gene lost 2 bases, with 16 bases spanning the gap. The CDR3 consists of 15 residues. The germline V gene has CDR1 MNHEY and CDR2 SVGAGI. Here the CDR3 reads CASSPRVGSTYEQYF. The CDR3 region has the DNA TGTGCCAGCAGTCCCCGTGTAGGGAGCACCTACGAGCAGTACTTC.

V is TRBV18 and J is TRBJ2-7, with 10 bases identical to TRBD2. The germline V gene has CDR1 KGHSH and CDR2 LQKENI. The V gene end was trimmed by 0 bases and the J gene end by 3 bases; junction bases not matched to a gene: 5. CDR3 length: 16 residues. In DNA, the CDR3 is TGTGCCAGCTCACCACCCGGGACTAGCGTCCTCTACGAGCAGTACTTC. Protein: CASSPPGTSVLYEQYF.

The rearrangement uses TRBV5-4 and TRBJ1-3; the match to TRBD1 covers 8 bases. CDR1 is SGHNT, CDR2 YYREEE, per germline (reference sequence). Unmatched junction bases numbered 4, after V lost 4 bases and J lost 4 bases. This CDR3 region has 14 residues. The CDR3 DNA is TGTGCCAGCAGCCAGACAGGGGCGGGAAACACCATATATTTT. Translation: CASSQTGAGNTIYF.

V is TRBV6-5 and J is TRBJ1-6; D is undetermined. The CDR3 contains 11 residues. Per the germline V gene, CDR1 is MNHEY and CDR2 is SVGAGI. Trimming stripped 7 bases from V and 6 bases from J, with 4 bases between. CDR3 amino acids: CASTLNSPLHF. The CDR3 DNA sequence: TGTGCCAGCACCCTTAATTCACCCCTCCACTTT.

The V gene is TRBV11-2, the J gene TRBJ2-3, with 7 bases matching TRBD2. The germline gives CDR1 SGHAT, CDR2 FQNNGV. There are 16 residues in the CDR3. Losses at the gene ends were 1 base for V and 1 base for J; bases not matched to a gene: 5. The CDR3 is CASSLGWAGGTDTQYF. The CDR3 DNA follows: TGTGCCAGCAGCTTAGGTTGGGCGGGGGGCACAGATACGCAGTATTTT.

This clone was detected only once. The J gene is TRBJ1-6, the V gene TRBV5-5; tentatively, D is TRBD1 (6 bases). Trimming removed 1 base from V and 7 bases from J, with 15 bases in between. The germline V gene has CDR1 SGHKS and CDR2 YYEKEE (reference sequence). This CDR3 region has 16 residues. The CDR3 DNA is TGTGCCAGCAGCTTGACAGGGCTCTTTGGGAATTCACCCCTCCACTTT. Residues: CASSLTGLFGNSPLHF.

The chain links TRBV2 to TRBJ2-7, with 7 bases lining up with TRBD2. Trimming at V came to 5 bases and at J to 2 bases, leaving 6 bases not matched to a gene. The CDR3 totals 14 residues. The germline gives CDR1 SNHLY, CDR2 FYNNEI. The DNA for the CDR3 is TGTGCCAGCAGTTTGGGACTAATGACCTACGAGCAGTACTTC. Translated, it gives CASSLGLMTYEQYF.

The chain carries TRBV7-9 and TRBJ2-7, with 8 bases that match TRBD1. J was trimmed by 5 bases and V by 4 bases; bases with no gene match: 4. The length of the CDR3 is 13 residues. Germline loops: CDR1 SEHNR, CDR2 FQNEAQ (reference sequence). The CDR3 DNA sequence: TGTGCCAGCAGCTCTGGACAGGGTGACGAGCAGTACTTC. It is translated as CASSSGQGDEQYF. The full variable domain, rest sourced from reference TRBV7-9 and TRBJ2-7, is DTGVSQNPRHKITKRGQNVTFRCDPISEHNRLYWYRQTLGQGPEFLTYFQNEAQLEKSRLLSDRFSAERPKGSFSTLEIQRTEQGDSAMYLCASSSGQGDEQYFGPGTRLTVT.

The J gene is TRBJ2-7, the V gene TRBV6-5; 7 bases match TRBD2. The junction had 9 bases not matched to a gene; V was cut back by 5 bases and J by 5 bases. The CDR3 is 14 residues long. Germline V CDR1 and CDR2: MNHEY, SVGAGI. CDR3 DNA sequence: TGTGCCAGCAGTGCACCGGGACTATACAACGAGCAGTACTTC. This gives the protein CASSAPGLYNEQYF.

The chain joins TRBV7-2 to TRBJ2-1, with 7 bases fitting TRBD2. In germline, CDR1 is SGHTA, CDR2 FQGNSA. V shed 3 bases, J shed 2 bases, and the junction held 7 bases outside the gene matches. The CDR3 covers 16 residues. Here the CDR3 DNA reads TGTGCCAGCAGCTTGAGGGGAGGGAAACCCTACAATGAGCAGTTCTTC. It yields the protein CASSLRGGKPYNEQFF.

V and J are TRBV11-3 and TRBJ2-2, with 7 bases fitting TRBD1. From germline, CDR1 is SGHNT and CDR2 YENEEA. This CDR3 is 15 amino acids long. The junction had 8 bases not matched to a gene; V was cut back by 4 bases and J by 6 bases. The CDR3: CASSYLTGMSGELFF. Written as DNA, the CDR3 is TGTGCCAGCAGCTACCTGACAGGGATGTCCGGGGAGCTGTTTTTT.

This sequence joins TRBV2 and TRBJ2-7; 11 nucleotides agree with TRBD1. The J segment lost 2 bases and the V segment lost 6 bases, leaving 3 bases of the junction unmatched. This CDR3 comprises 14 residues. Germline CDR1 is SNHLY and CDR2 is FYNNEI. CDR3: CASSRDRGAYEQYF. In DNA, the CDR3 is TGTGCCAGCAGCCGGGACAGGGGGGCCTACGAGCAGTACTTC.

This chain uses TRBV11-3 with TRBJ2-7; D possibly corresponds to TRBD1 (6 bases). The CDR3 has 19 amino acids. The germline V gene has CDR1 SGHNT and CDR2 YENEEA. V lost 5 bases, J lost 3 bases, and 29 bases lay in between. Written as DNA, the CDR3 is TGTGCCAGCAGCCCTTTCCGGGACATGGGTTTTGGGCACTGCTACGAGCAGTACTTC. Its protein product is CASSPFRDMGFGHCYEQYF.

This CDR3 reads CASSPGQVQGGQYF. CDR3 nucleotides: TGCGCCAGCAGCCCGGGACAGGTTCAGGGGGGCCAGTACTTC. V gene TRBV5-1 combines with J gene TRBJ2-5, with 8 bases matching TRBD1. CDR1 SGHRS and CDR2 YFSETQ come from the germline V gene. V was clipped by 4 bases and J by 10 bases; unmatched bases: 12. This CDR3 region has 14 residues.

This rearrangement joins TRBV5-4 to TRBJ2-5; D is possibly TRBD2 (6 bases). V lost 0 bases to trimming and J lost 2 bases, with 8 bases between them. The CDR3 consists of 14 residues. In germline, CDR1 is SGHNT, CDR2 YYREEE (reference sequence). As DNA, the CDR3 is TGTGCCAGCAGCTTGGGGGGGGTTCAAGAGACCCAGTACTTC. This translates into CASSLGGVQETQYF.

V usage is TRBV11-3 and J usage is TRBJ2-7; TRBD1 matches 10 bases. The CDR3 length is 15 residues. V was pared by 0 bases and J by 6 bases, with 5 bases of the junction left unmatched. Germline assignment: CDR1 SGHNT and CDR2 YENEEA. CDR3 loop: CASSLEGQGSSEQYF. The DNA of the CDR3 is TGTGCCAGCAGCTTAGAGGGACAGGGGTCCAGCGAGCAGTACTTC.

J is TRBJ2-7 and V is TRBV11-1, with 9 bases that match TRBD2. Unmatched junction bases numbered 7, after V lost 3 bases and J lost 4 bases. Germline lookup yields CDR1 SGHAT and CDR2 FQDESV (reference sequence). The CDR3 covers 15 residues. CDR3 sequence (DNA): TGTGCCAGCAGCTTGCTAGCGGGAACCTTTTACGAGCAGTACTTC. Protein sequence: CASSLLAGTFYEQYF.

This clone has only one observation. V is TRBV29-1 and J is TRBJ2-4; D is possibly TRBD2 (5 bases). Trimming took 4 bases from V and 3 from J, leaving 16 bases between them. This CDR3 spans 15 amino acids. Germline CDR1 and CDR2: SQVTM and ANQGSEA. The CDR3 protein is CSVASPGWDKNIQYF. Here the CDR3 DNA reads TGCAGCGTTGCCTCCCCGGGATGGGACAAAAACATTCAGTACTTC.

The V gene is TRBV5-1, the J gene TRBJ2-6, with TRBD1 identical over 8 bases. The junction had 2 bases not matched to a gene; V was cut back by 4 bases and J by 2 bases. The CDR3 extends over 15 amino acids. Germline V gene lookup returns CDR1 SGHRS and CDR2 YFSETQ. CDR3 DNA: TGCGCCAGCAGCCCGACAGGGGCTGGGGCCAACGTCCTGACTTTC. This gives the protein CASSPTGAGANVLTF.

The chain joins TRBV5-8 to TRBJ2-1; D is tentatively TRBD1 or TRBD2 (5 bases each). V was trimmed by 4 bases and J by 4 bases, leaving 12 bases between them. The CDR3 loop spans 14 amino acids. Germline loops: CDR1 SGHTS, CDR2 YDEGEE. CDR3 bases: TGTGCCAGCAGCGGAGGACATAAATACAATGAGCAGTTCTTC. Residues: CASSGGHKYNEQFF.